Given below is one TCR beta chain in context. Trimming cost V 2 bases and J 10 bases, with 11 bases left between them. CDR1 and CDR2 from the germline V gene are SNHLY and FYNNEI. CDR3 length equals 12 residues. Per the original data handling: How many nucleated cells were present was estimated from reference gene primer amplification. Here immunoSEQ multiplex PCR was the method, and the copy in TCRdb shows in-frame clones only, minus some. V and J calls and clone size are as listed in that table; D and trimming were resolved from the DNA. The repertoire has 110,000 to 150,000 clones, just over 85% of them found once; the top ten carry 1.5% to 1.7%. These data are taken from a study of blood T cell repertoires in COVID-19. Study-level background: The United States, Italy and Spain provided the acute and convalescent COVID-19 samples. PBMCs, B-cell-depleted T cells, or T cells provided the cDNA or gDNA that made up the material.

The TCR comes from a woman aged 55-70 years with acute or convalescent COVID-19. Sequencing was done on a sample of peripheral blood. The chain is built from TRBV2 and TRBJ1-1; D remains ambiguous. CDR3 protein: CASSELGRGAFF. The CDR3 DNA is TGTGCCAGCAGTGAATTGGGCCGGGGAGCTTTCTTT.